The clone carrying this T cell receptor (beta chain) has more than one count but fewer than ten. Germline V CDR1 and CDR2: MNHEY, SVGAGI. The CDR3 covers 15 residues. Germline trimming cut 2 bases from V and 4 bases from J; bases unmatched to any gene: 7. The sample is drawn from a study of Graves' ophthalmopathy and Graves' hyperthyroidism. Hyperthyroidism showing no ophthalmopathy within 18 months of follow-up was stable. Each diagnosis was determined on the basis of clinical symptoms, serum thyroxine, TRAb, thyroid ultrasound and orbital computed tomography. As the template, RNA transcripts were used to amplify TCR beta CDR3 regions. An opening RT-PCR round employed HTBI primers and preceded a second-round multiplex PCR. In TCRdb, the multiplex PCR reads were re-called with MiXCR into one record per CDR3 protein. The sample lists roughly 420,000 distinct CDR3 sequences; 20% to 25% were seen once.

The receptor was derived from a woman between 18 and 29 years old with stable Graves' hyperthyroidism. V is TRBV6-5 and J is TRBJ1-1; 7 nucleotides match TRBD1. The sequencing sample was made of peripheral blood. The DNA for the CDR3 is TGTGCCAGCAGTTACCCCGGGACAGCGGCCACTGAAGCTTTCTTT. Protein: CASSYPGTAATEAFF.